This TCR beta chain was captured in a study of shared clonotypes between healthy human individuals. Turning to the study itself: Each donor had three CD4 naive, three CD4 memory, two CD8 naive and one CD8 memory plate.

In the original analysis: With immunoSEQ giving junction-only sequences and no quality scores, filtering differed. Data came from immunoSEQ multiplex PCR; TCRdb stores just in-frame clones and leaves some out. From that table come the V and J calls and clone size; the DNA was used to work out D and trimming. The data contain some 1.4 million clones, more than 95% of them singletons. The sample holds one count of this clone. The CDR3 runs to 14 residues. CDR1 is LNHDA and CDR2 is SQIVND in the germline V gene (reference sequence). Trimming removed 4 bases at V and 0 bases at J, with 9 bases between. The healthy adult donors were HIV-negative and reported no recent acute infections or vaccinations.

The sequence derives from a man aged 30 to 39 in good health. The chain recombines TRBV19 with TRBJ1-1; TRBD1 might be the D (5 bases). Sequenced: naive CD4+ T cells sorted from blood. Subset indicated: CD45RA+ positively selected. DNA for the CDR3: TGTGCCAGTAGTACCGGGACCCTGAACACTGAAGCTTTCTTT. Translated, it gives CASSTGTLNTEAFF.